This T cell receptor (beta chain) was sequenced for a study of CXCR3-negative and CXCR3-positive naive CD8 T cells (dated by TCRdb to between 2018 and 2021). The study in broad terms: About 135 million TRB reads were obtained in total, roughly 1.5 +/- 0.3 million reads per library. Diversity and physicochemical repertoire analyses were performed on about a dozen donors pooled from two independent experiments. Naive subsets from five or six donors and memory cells from 3 donors were included in the TRBV-TRBJ cluster analysis. Findings and caveats that apply to the study as a whole: Repertoire diversity was comparably high in both naive subsets but much lower in memory CD8+ T cells. Freshly isolated PBMCs were used for most assays because CXCR3 expression partially decreased after cryopreservation. Compared with CXCR3-negative naive cells, CXCR3-positive naive cells had TRB CDR3s with higher hydrophobicity (lower Kidera factor 4), lower energy, and higher strength and volume indices. Similar TRBV-TRBJ usage was shown by naive CXCR3-negative and CXCR3-positive cells from the same donor, whereas distinct patterns were shown by memory cells. Surface CD5, linked to self-reactivity in mice, was comparable between naive subsets; TCR interaction strength was therefore also inferred from TRB CDR3 physicochemical properties.

Each CD8+ T cell subset was flow-sorted in triplicate, and 250,000 to 300,000 cells per subset were placed directly into RLT lysis buffer. To exclude memory contaminants, naive CD8+ T cells were stringently defined as CD45RO-CCR7+CD27+CD95-. Using standard density gradient centrifugation, peripheral blood mononuclear cells were isolated from buffy coats. A FACSAria III was used to flow-sort naive CXCR3-negative and CXCR3-positive CD8+ T cells. An RNeasy Mini Kit was used to extract total RNA from the sorted cells. This sample was sequenced with a NextSeq 550. The Human TCR Profiling Kit (MiLaboratory) was used to prepare UMI-labeled 5' RACE TRB cDNA libraries. The full amount of extracted RNA was used for cDNA synthesis, and the full amount of resulting cDNA was used for PCR amplification. Libraries were prepared in parallel with an identical number of PCR cycles. Processing in the source paper ran as follows. With a minimum of two reads required per UMI, MIGEC and MiXCR pulled out about 50,000 +/- 10,000 unique UMI-labeled TRB cDNA molecules from each library. On average, around 40,000 +/- 10,000 functional in-frame TRB CDR3 nucleotide clonotypes lacking stop codons were found per library. After each sample was downsampled to 5000 UMI-labeled TRB molecules, VDJtools was used to calculate diversity metrics such as normalized Shannon-Wiener and Chao1. VDJtools was used to calculate clonotype-size-weighted physicochemical properties of the central five CDR3 residues, namely interaction energy, strength, volume and Kidera factor 4. With the reads reprocessed by TCRdb, a single entry stands for each CDR3 protein sequence and no DNA is reported. The V and J calls, along with clone size, are taken from TCRdb and not from the paper's own processing. This sample's clone table shows about 42,000 distinct CDR3 sequences. Of the sample, approximately 2.3% is held by the ten largest clones.

About this clonotype: The target of this receptor is not known.

Inclusive of the bounding cysteine and phenylalanine, the CDR3 is 14 residues long. There is no recorded DNA. The germline V gene (reference sequence) supplies CDR1 MNHEY and CDR2 SMNVEV. Recombination joined TRBV27 with TRBJ2-7; no DNA is available, so the TRBD1 call from TCRdb remains unchecked. Sequencing was carried out using naive CXCR3- CD8+ T cells from blood. The label giving this sample's cell subset or site can be read as: CD45RO-CCR7+CD27+CD95- naive CD8+ T cells lacking CXCR3 (TNR3-). The TCR was taken from a human donor in good health. Some clones in this sample may be carry-over from other donors' samples. The CDR3 amino acid sequence is: CASSQEPGIYEQYF.